The source of this TCR beta chain is a study of blood T cell repertoires in COVID-19. Study overall: Specimens from acute and convalescent COVID-19 originated in the United States, Italy and Spain. PBMCs, B-cell-depleted T cells, or T cells provided the cDNA or gDNA that made up the material.

Per the germline V gene, CDR1 is SGHNT and CDR2 is YYREEE (reference sequence). The CDR3 has 17 amino acids. Trimming at V came to 0 bases and at J to 6 bases, leaving 7 bases not matched to a gene. Source study methods: Nucleated cell counts were estimated from reference gene primer amplification. Some clones are missing from TCRdb's copy, which holds only in-frame ones; the method was immunoSEQ multiplex PCR. V, J and clone size derive from that table, while D and trimming were established from the DNA sequence. This table has about 520,000 clones, approximately 85% appearing once. The rearrangement joins TRBV5-4 to TRBJ2-3; TRBD2 agrees at 13 bases. This TCR came from a human donor in a cohort sampled during active COVID-19. Sequenced sample: peripheral blood. CDR3 nucleotides: TGTGCCAGCAGCTTGGGACTAGCGGGAGGTCGCTCCGATACGCAGTATTTT. It codes for CASSLGLAGGRSDTQYF.